These T cell receptor beta chains were read from a single sample in a study of blood T cell repertoires in COVID-19. Profiling relied on immunoSEQ multiplex PCR, and the TCRdb table lists in-frame clones only, not all of them. This table holds a few hundred thousand clones, 75% to 95% found once. The sample consisted of peripheral blood. These receptors were collected from a person aged 18 to 30 with COVID-19, enrolled during active disease. Both conserved end residues are part of each CDR3.

CDR3 protein: CASSLGLGGEKLFF
V gene: TRBV27

CDR3 protein: CASSPDRANTEAFF
V gene: TRBV2

CDR3 protein: CASSREATNEKLFF
V gene: TRBV5-1

CDR3 protein: CASSLTPGWYEQYF
V gene: TRBV5-6

CDR3 protein: CASSSLGAGASPGQYF
V gene: TRBV5-4

CDR3 protein: CASSLTEGTPYEQYF
V gene: TRBV18

CDR3 protein: CASSDQGAKGYTF
V gene: TRBV2

CDR3 protein: CASGSRMGANEQFF
V gene: TRBV11-2

CDR3 protein: CASSYIVSPTGELFF
V gene: TRBV6-5

CDR3 protein: CATSVNTGELFF
V gene: TRBV5-1

CDR3 protein: CASSLGLAGVPETQYF
V gene: TRBV5-5

CDR3 protein: CAWTQAWAGPDSPLHF
V gene: TRBV30

CDR3 protein: CASSFDLAGGNTQYF
V gene: TRBV28

CDR3 protein: CASSQDSDRPYEQYF
V gene: TRBV4-3

CDR3 protein: CASSDSQGRIYTF
V gene: TRBV6-5

CDR3 protein: CASSVEGQDYNEQFF
V gene: TRBV27

CDR3 protein: CASLGGSSRRGEQYF
V gene: TRBV11-2

CDR3 protein: CASSLDRGTEQYF
V gene: TRBV5-4

CDR3 protein: CASSEFISAQETQYF
V gene: TRBV2

CDR3 protein: CASSEGRGNYGYTF
V gene: TRBV2

CDR3 protein: CASSEFPLKTLDTEAFF
V gene: TRBV25-1

CDR3 protein: CASSSRGSGYTF
V gene: TRBV6-2/TRBV6-3

CDR3 protein: CASSLVHSPRETQYF
V gene: TRBV11-2

CDR3 protein: CASSLGTSGRVQETQYF
V gene: TRBV7-2

CDR3 protein: CASSQGGTSGAYNEQFF
V gene: TRBV4-1

CDR3 protein: CASSISETGGVTEAFF
V gene: TRBV19

CDR3 protein: CASSLARQGSYEQYF
V gene: TRBV7-6

CDR3 protein: CSVEQKVAASTEAFF
V gene: TRBV29-1

CDR3 protein: CASSPPVGGGYYNEQFF
V gene: TRBV18

CDR3 protein: CASSPGSGNTIYF
V gene: TRBV27

CDR3 protein: CASSPQGQAKSEAFF
V gene: TRBV13

CDR3 protein: CASRPIAGGPNEQFF
V gene: TRBV6-5

CDR3 protein: CAIRTGGWYGTDTQYF
V gene: TRBV28

CDR3 protein: CATSRGQPGEAFF
V gene: TRBV24-1

CDR3 protein: CASSLFSGTGVSSNQPQHF
V gene: TRBV28

CDR3 protein: CASSATGYNSPLHF
V gene: TRBV7-9

CDR3 protein: CASSPRTGYGYTF
V gene: TRBV7-9

CDR3 protein: CAISERASEVGETQYF
V gene: TRBV10-3

CDR3 protein: CASSYLGTPLGEQYF
V gene: TRBV6-6

CDR3 protein: CASSPRGTTGGETQYF
V gene: TRBV18

CDR3 protein: CASSISLAGANTGELFF
V gene: TRBV19

CDR3 protein: CASSYWQEETMGYTF
V gene: TRBV6-5

CDR3 protein: CASSQAPTSSYEQYF
V gene: TRBV4-1

CDR3 protein: CASSFQRDFYEQYF
V gene: TRBV4-2